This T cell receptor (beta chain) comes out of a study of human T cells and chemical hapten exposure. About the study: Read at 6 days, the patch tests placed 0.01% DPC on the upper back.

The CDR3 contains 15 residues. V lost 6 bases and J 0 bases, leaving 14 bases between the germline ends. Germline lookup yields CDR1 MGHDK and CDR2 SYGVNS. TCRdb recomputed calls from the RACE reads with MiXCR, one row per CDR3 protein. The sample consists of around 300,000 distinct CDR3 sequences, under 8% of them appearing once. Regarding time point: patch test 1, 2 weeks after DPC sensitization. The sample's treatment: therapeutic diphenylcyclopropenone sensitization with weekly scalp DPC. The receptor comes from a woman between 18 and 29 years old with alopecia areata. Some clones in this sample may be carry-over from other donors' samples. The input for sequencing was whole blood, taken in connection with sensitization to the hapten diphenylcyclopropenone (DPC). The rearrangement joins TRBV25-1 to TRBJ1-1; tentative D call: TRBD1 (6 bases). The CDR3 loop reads CASSVQGKLNTEAFF. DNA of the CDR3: TGTGCCAGCAGCGTGCAGGGGAAGCTGAACACTGAAGCTTTCTTT.